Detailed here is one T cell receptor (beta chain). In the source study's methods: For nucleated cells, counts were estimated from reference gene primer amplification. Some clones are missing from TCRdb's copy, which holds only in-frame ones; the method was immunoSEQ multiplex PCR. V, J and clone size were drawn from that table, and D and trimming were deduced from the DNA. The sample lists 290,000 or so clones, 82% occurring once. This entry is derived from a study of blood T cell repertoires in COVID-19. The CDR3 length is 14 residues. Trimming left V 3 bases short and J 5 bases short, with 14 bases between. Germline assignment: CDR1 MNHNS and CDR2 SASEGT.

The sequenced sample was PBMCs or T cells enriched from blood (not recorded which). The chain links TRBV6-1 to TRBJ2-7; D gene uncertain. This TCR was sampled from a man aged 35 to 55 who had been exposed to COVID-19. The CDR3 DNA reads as TGTGCCAGCAGTGAGGGCAGACAAAACGACGAGCAGTACTTC. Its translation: CASSEGRQNDEQYF.